This is a list of T cell receptor beta chains from one sample in a study of cytomegalovirus exposure and HLA in healthy donors. Profiled with immunoSEQ multiplex PCR; TCRdb holds only in-frame clones, not every one. The table includes approximately 210,000 clones, more than 65% detected once. Material: PBMCs. The receptors stem from a girl aged 5-17 years in good health and CMV-seropositive. CDR3s leave out the opening cysteine and the closing phenylalanine or tryptophan.

V	J	CDR3
TRBV6-5	TRBJ1-3	ASISGQNSGNTIY
TRBV20-1	TRBJ2-1	SAPGGAEQF
TRBV10-2	TRBJ2-1	ASSDGLAGGYNEQF
TRBV10-1	TRBJ2-1	ASSEGGRGGSEQF
TRBV19	TRBJ2-7	ASSHTGGSYEQY
TRBV6-6	TRBJ2-2	ASSVPSVAGELF
TRBV4-3	TRBJ2-7	ASSQAGGGLEQY
TRBV4-1	TRBJ1-6	ASSQGTGTSSYNSPLH
TRBV6-4	TRBJ1-1	ASSDGGAEAF
TRBV19	TRBJ1-4	ASSQTGGGEKLF
TRBV19	TRBJ1-2	ASSMPGQGANGYT
TRBV10-1	TRBJ2-1	ASSESGNEQF
TRBV18	TRBJ1-4	ASSPGTGGEKLF
TRBV27	TRBJ1-5	ASRDTYSNQPQH
TRBV5-1	TRBJ1-6	ASSSGTGNSPLH
TRBV11-3	TRBJ2-5	ASSKTGIQETQY
TRBV27	TRBJ1-1	ASYSIRTEAF
TRBV5-1	TRBJ2-7	ASSPRASGGLSYEQY
TRBV7-2	TRBJ1-5	ASSLQGEDQPQH
TRBV10-3	TRBJ2-7	AISLDRDEQY
TRBV11-3	TRBJ2-1	ASSLTGGLNEQF
TRBV10-3	TRBJ1-2	AISESTRGGYGYT
TRBV18	TRBJ2-7	ASSPSTGGFAYEQY
TRBV19	TRBJ2-1	ASSIRGPSYNEQF
TRBV6-5	TRBJ1-1	ASSYSRDTEAF
TRBV5-6	TRBJ1-1	ASSLRVGGGGTEAF
TRBV6-6	TRBJ1-3	ASHTGVLGGNTIY
TRBV12-5	TRBJ2-7	ASGIRLAGSYEQY
TRBV6-5	TRBJ2-7	ASSYGTGTYEQY
TRBV7-2	TRBJ2-3	ASSLVGGVADTQY
TRBV6-1	TRBJ1-2	ASTPRGSYGYT
TRBV7-2	TRBJ2-7	ASSLGSGGSYEQY
TRBV2	TRBJ1-1	ASSEAWETEAF
TRBV30	TRBJ2-7	AWSRLAGGSDEQY
TRBV7-9	TRBJ1-4	ASSLQGTNEKLF
TRBV10-2	TRBJ1-2	ASRWDRSPTNYGYT
TRBV15	TRBJ2-7	ATSRDDRDTYEQY
TRBV5-4	TRBJ2-1	ASSLAGGANEQF